This T cell receptor beta chain was observed in a study of blood T cell repertoires in COVID-19. About the study: Whether acute or convalescent, the COVID-19 samples came from the United States, Italy and Spain. Nucleic acid was either cDNA or gDNA, and it came from T cells, B-cell-depleted T cells, or PBMCs.

In the source study's methods: Amplification of reference gene primers provided the estimated nucleated cell counts. TCRdb keeps only in-frame clones here, not all; method: immunoSEQ multiplex PCR. The V and J calls and clone size are taken from that table; D and trimming were inferred from the DNA. The top ten clones hold 5% to 5.5% of a sample with roughly 92,000 clones, around nine tenths of them seen once. This clone was seen repeatedly, ten times or more. This receptor was obtained from a man aged 50 to 59 with acute or convalescent COVID-19. Material: peripheral blood.

In nucleotides, the CDR3 is TGTGCCAGCAGCACTAGCGGGAGGTACTCCTACGAGCAGTACTTC. It codes for CASSTSGRYSYEQYF. J is TRBJ2-7 and V is TRBV7-2; TRBD2 aligns across 12 bases. Germline assignment: CDR1 SGHTA and CDR2 FQGNSA. After removal of 5 bases from V and 0 bases from J, the junction contained 2 bases not matched to a gene. This CDR3 is 15 amino acids long.